The 27 T cell receptor beta chains reported below all come from one sample, sequenced in a study of CD8+ T cells in alopecia areata. Sample treatment: oral pan-JAK inhibitor, 5-10 mg twice daily. Sequencing templates came from extracted RNA that was reverse transcribed into cDNA. Sequenced by immunoSEQ multiplex PCR; TCRdb stores in-frame clones only, minus some. The sample shows approximately 180,000 clones, around 64% of them seen only once. Sequenced here: CD4+ T cells sorted from blood, sampled at approximately week 49, from a patient treated with tofacitinib. Receptors originate from a human donor with alopecia areata.

V is TRBV29-1 and J is TRBJ1-1; D possibly corresponds to TRBD1 (5 bases). V lost 5 bases and J 8 bases, leaving 18 bases between the germline ends. The CDR3 has 13 amino acids. The germline gives CDR1 SQVTM, CDR2 ANQGSEA. In DNA form, the CDR3 reads TGCAGCGTTCGGGGACTACACAACAAAGAAGCTTTCTTT. It is translated as CSVRGLHNKEAFF.

The chain is built from TRBV2 and TRBJ2-3, with TRBD2 identical over 9 bases. Germline V gives CDR1 SNHLY, CDR2 FYNNEI. This CDR3 region has 15 residues. The junction had 6 bases not matched to a gene; V was cut back by 3 bases and J by 5 bases. The CDR3 DNA reads TGTGCCAGCAGTGATGGGCGGGGGGGCCAAGATACGCAGTATTTT. This gives the protein CASSDGRGGQDTQYF.

This chain joins TRBV30 and TRBJ1-2; TRBD1 matches at 7 bases. Trimming took 0 bases from V and 4 from J; bases not matched to a gene: 29. This CDR3 is built from 22 residues. The germline CDR1 and CDR2 sequences are GTSNPN and SVGIG (reference sequence). DNA for the CDR3: TGTGCCTGGAGTGTACAAAGGGCCCAGGGACAGTTCCCCCAGTCTAAAACCTATGGCTACACCTTC. Translated, it gives CAWSVQRAQGQFPQSKTYGYTF.

The chain recombines TRBV30 with TRBJ2-3; TRBD1 matches 8 bases. CDR3 length: 15 residues. Germline V gene sequence: CDR1 GTSNPN, CDR2 SVGIG (reference sequence). The V and J ends lost 0 bases and 4 bases, in that order; junction bases with no gene match: 6. This CDR3 is CAWSVQGGRADTQYF. CDR3 sequence (DNA): TGTGCCTGGAGTGTACAGGGGGGTCGGGCAGATACGCAGTATTTT.

The CDR3 reads CASSDPLSSTDTQYF. CDR3 nucleotide sequence: TGTGCCAGCAGTGATCCGCTGAGTAGCACAGATACGCAGTATTTT. The V call is TRBV2, the J call TRBJ2-3; D is unclear. This CDR3 region has 15 residues. V lost 3 bases, J lost 0 bases, and 10 bases lay in between. Germline V gene data show CDR1 as SNHLY and CDR2 as FYNNEI. Full variable domain (outside the CDR3, taken from reference TRBV2 and TRBJ2-3): EPEVTQTPSHQVTQMGQEVILRCVPISNHLYFYWYRQILGQKVEFLVSFYNNEISEKSEIFDDQFSVERPDGSNFTLKIRSTKLEDSAMYFCASSDPLSSTDTQYFGPGTRLTVL.

V and J are TRBV4-3 and TRBJ2-6; a weak D match, TRBD2 (5 bases). The V end was cut by 1 base, the J end by 2 bases, with 15 bases between. The CDR3 runs 18 residues. Germline values: CDR1 LGHNA, CDR2 YSLEER. This CDR3 is CASSQVRGVSTGANVLTF. For the CDR3, the DNA is TGCGCCAGCAGCCAAGTTCGGGGAGTTAGTACTGGGGCCAACGTCCTGACTTTC.

This chain joins TRBV29-1 and TRBJ1-4; 9 bases agree with TRBD1. The V gene end was trimmed by 5 bases and the J gene end by 11 bases; junction bases not matched to a gene: 3. CDR3 length: 11 amino acids. Germline V gives CDR1 SQVTM, CDR2 ANQGSEA. CDR3 loop: CSVRTGDKLFF. DNA of the CDR3: TGCAGCGTTCGGACAGGGGATAAACTGTTTTTT.

This clone has a count of ten or more. V is TRBV11-1 and J is TRBJ2-2; D gene ambiguous. The CDR3 covers 15 residues. V lost 5 bases, J lost 1 base, and 11 bases lay in between. From germline, CDR1 is SGHAT and CDR2 FQDESV (reference sequence). This CDR3 is CASSELTGNTGELFF. DNA for the CDR3: TGTGCCAGCAGCGAATTAACTGGGAACACCGGGGAGCTGTTTTTT.

A few counts support this clone. The chain combines TRBV5-1 with TRBJ1-1; no clear D. Trimming left V 2 bases short and J 0 bases short, with 11 bases between. This CDR3 is built from 15 residues. Germline CDR1 reads SGHRS; CDR2 reads YFSETQ. The CDR3: CASSFTAKVNTEAFF. The CDR3 coding sequence is TGCGCCAGCAGCTTCACAGCTAAAGTGAACACTGAAGCTTTCTTT.

CDR3 nucleotides: TGTGCCTGGATGTTCGGCGGGGGGGTAACAGATACGCAGTATTTT. Amino acid sequence: CAWMFGGGVTDTQYF. V usage is TRBV30 and J usage is TRBJ2-3; TRBD2 agrees at 9 bases. V shed 4 bases and J 3 bases; nucleotides not matched to a gene: 8. Germline values: CDR1 GTSNPN, CDR2 SVGIG (reference sequence). This CDR3 comprises 15 residues. Looking up the rest from reference TRBV30 and TRBJ2-3 gives the full variable domain: SQTIHQWPATLVQPVGSPLSLECTVEGTSNPNLYWYRQAAGRGLQLLFYSVGIGQISSEVPQNLSASRPQDRQFILSSKKLLLSDSGFYLCAWMFGGGVTDTQYFGPGTRLTVL.

The rearrangement uses TRBV20-1 and TRBJ2-7; D not resolved. CDR3 length equals 11 residues. Germline values: CDR1 DFQATT, CDR2 SNEGSKA (reference sequence). V was clipped by 0 bases and J by 6 bases, with 6 bases between them. The CDR3 DNA reads as TGCAGTGCTAGAGATGTCCTCGAGCAGTACTTC. Its protein is CSARDVLEQYF.

The chain carries TRBV2 and TRBJ2-7; 9 bases align to TRBD1. The CDR3 runs 15 residues. The V and J ends lost 6 bases and 5 bases, in that order; junction bases with no gene match: 11. CDR1 and CDR2 (germline): SNHLY, FYNNEI. CDR3 in amino acids: CASSEWTGAGHEQYF. CDR3 DNA sequence: TGTGCCAGCAGCGAATGGACAGGGGCAGGCCACGAGCAGTACTTC. Drawing the rest from reference TRBV2 and TRBJ2-7, the complete variable domain is EPEVTQTPSHQVTQMGQEVILRCVPISNHLYFYWYRQILGQKVEFLVSFYNNEISEKSEIFDDQFSVERPDGSNFTLKIRSTKLEDSAMYFCASSEWTGAGHEQYFGPGTRLTVT.

This chain's CDR3 is CASSLAGEGTQYF. In DNA, the CDR3 is TGTGCCAGCAGCTTAGCAGGGGAAGGGACCCAGTACTTC. The chain carries TRBV7-2 and TRBJ2-5; D is possibly TRBD1 (5 bases). This CDR3 is 13 amino acids long. Germline values: CDR1 SGHTA, CDR2 FQGNSA. V dropped 0 bases and J dropped 7 bases, with 9 bases sitting between them. Full variable domain (remainder filled in from reference TRBV7-2 and TRBJ2-5): GAGVSQSPSNKVTEKGKDVELRCDPISGHTALYWYRQSLGQGLEFLIYFQGNSAPDKSGLPSDRFSAERTGGSVSTLTIQRTQQEDSAVYLCASSLAGEGTQYFGPGTRLLVL.

This clone was observed many times. This same CDR3 is encoded by further DNA sequences in the sample. V is TRBV9 and J is TRBJ2-7, with 9 bases fitting TRBD1. The CDR3 length is 15 residues. Germline V gene data show CDR1 as SGDLS and CDR2 as YYNGEE. V shed 4 bases, J shed 3 bases, and the junction held 8 bases outside the gene matches. The CDR3 coding sequence is TGTGCCAGCAGCCCAGGGACAGGGAGTAGCTACGAGCAGTACTTC. Amino acid sequence: CASSPGTGSSYEQYF.

The CDR3 DNA follows: TGTGCCAGCAGTGCCTGGGGAGGGACCCAGTACTTC. It specifies CASSAWGGTQYF. V usage is TRBV6-1 and J usage is TRBJ2-5, with a tentative D call TRBD2 (6 bases). V was clipped by 4 bases and J by 7 bases, with 10 bases between them. This CDR3 is 12 amino acids long. Germline CDR1 MNHNS, CDR2 SASEGT.

This clone was found once. The chain's CDR3 is CASSSPSQGTARGYTF. The CDR3 DNA reads TGTGCCAGCAGCTCACCCTCTCAAGGGACAGCCCGAGGCTACACCTTC. The V and J genes are TRBV7-2 and TRBJ1-2, with 7 bases that match TRBD1. Germline CDR1 is SGHTA and CDR2 is FQGNSA. The CDR3 runs 16 residues. V was pared by 4 bases and J by 8 bases, with 16 bases of the junction left unmatched.

J is TRBJ2-1 and V is TRBV2; tentatively, D is TRBD2 (5 bases). The CDR3 has 13 amino acids. Deletions cut 1 base from V and 8 bases from J, with 9 bases between. Looked up from germline, CDR1 is SNHLY and CDR2 is FYNNEI. CDR3 nucleotide sequence: TGTGCCAGCAGTGAAGTAGCGTTCGATGAGCAGTTCTTC. Protein product: CASSEVAFDEQFF.

This clone was detected only once. The gene calls are TRBV7-2 and TRBJ1-5; no definite D call. CDR3 length equals 14 residues. Germline CDR1 and CDR2: SGHTA and FQGNSA. The V and J ends lost 0 bases and 10 bases respectively, with 13 bases between them. DNA of the CDR3: TGTGCCAGCAGCTTAGCGTACGAAAATAAACCCCAGCATTTT. It codes for CASSLAYENKPQHF.

The V gene is TRBV30, the J gene TRBJ1-3; D gene uncertain. This CDR3 contains 16 residues. Germline V gene lookup returns CDR1 GTSNPN and CDR2 SVGIG (reference sequence). V dropped 0 bases and J dropped 0 bases, with 12 bases sitting between them. This chain's CDR3 is CAWSVSFRNSGNTIYF. The CDR3 DNA reads as TGTGCCTGGAGTGTATCGTTCCGGAACTCTGGAAACACCATATATTTT.

The V gene is TRBV4-1, the J gene TRBJ2-5; no firm D call. V gave up 0 bases and J gave up 4 bases, with 15 bases separating them. There are 16 residues in the CDR3. Germline V CDR1 and CDR2: MGHRA, YSYEKL. The CDR3: CASSQESLGLVETQYF. The CDR3 bases are TGCGCCAGCAGCCAAGAAAGTCTGGGTTTGGTAGAGACCCAGTACTTC.

The V gene is TRBV30, the J gene TRBJ1-2; D ambiguous. CDR3 length: 12 amino acids. Trimming stripped 3 bases from V and 1 base from J, with 6 bases between. The V gene's germline CDR1 is GTSNPN and CDR2 SVGIG (reference sequence). The CDR3 DNA reads TGTGCCTGGAGGCTTGATAACTATGGCTACACCTTC. It translates to CAWRLDNYGYTF.

Concerning this clone: This same CDR3 is encoded by further DNA sequences in the sample. CDR3 sequence reads: CAWSRGYNEQFF. The CDR3 DNA is TGTGCCTGGAGTAGGGGGTACAATGAGCAGTTCTTC. The chain combines TRBV30 with TRBJ2-1; the D gene is possibly TRBD1 (6 bases). V was clipped by 2 bases and J by 4 bases, with 6 bases between them. Per the germline V gene, CDR1 is GTSNPN and CDR2 is SVGIG (reference sequence). The CDR3 contains 12 residues.

This rearrangement joins TRBV15 to TRBJ2-1; D is unclear. The CDR3 runs 14 residues. V was trimmed by 0 bases and J by 6 bases, leaving 9 bases between them. Germline V lookup: CDR1 LNHNV, CDR2 YYDKDF (reference sequence). The CDR3 nucleotides are TGTGCCACCAGCAGAGACCCTTGGGGCAATGAGCAGTTCTTC. Encoded protein: CATSRDPWGNEQFF.

The chain has TRBV2 and TRBJ2-3, with 8 bases aligning to TRBD1. The ends lost 6 bases at V and 7 bases at J; junction bases unmatched: 9. Germline V gives CDR1 SNHLY, CDR2 FYNNEI. This CDR3 is built from 14 residues. The CDR3 here is CASSGQGARNTQYF. CDR3 bases: TGTGCCAGCAGCGGCCAGGGGGCGCGGAATACGCAGTATTTT. The variable domain in full, completed from reference TRBV2 and TRBJ2-3, reads EPEVTQTPSHQVTQMGQEVILRCVPISNHLYFYWYRQILGQKVEFLVSFYNNEISEKSEIFDDQFSVERPDGSNFTLKIRSTKLEDSAMYFCASSGQGARNTQYFGPGTRLTVL.

This clone was seen at least ten times. This chain links TRBV4-3 with TRBJ2-6; 8 bases are a match to TRBD2. Germline V CDR1 and CDR2: LGHNA, YSLEER. This CDR3 region has 18 residues. The V and J ends lost 3 bases and 1 base, in that order; junction bases with no gene match: 8. The CDR3 bases are TGCGCCAGCAGCCAGTCACTAGCGGCCGGATCTGGGGCCAACGTCCTGACTTTC. Translation: CASSQSLAAGSGANVLTF.

Only a few counts were recorded for this clone. CDR3 residues: CATQRGGTDTQYF. In DNA, the CDR3 is TGTGCCACCCAGCGGGGGGGCACAGATACGCAGTATTTT. V is TRBV10-3 and J is TRBJ2-3, with 9 bases fitting TRBD2. Germline CDR1 reads ENHRY; CDR2 reads SYGVKD. V trimming: 10 bases; J trimming: 1 base; junction bases outside the gene matches: 3. The CDR3 sequence is 13 residues long.

The V call is TRBV7-2, the J call TRBJ2-3; D possibly corresponds to TRBD2 (6 bases). CDR3 length equals 16 residues. The V end was cut by 1 base, the J end by 0 bases, with 11 bases between. Germline V gene data show CDR1 as SGHTA and CDR2 as FQGNSA. The CDR3: CASSLVPGDSTDTQYF. The CDR3 DNA reads TGTGCCAGCAGCTTAGTTCCGGGAGACAGCACAGATACGCAGTATTTT.